The present T cell receptor (beta chain) was sequenced within a study of OX40 agonist ivuxolimab in advanced cancers. Assay used: immunoSEQ multiplex PCR; TCRdb lists only in-frame clones, some missing. Altogether some 60,000 clones are present, more than 75% being singletons, with the ten largest covering roughly 15%. The CDR3 totals 16 residues. V lost 5 bases to trimming and J lost 3 bases, with 19 bases between them. Germline CDR1 and CDR2: SGHAT and FQNNGV. If patients had autoimmune disease history or systemic immunosuppression, they were excluded. To note about this clone: Its antigen is still unknown.

General study results and limits: The study found that CD8+ T cells averaged more expanded clones than CD4+.

This clonotype originated in an adult with an advanced solid tumor such as melanoma, head and neck, liver or kidney cancer. Specimen: CD4+ or CD8+ T cells sorted from blood, collected in a trial of the OX40 agonist ivuxolimab. The J gene is TRBJ1-2, the V gene TRBV11-2, with D maybe TRBD1 (6 bases). The CDR3 sequence is CASSKTLGQLDYGYTF. CDR3 coding DNA: TGTGCCAGCAGCAAGACACTAGGACAGTTGGACTATGGCTACACCTTC. The full variable domain, in which reference TRBV11-2 and TRBJ1-2 provide the parts outside the CDR3, is EAGVAQSPRYKIIEKRQSVAFWCNPISGHATLYWYQQILGQGPKLLIQFQNNGVVDDSQLPKDRFSAERLKGVDSTLKIQPAKLEDSAVYLCASSKTLGQLDYGYTFGSGTRLTVV.